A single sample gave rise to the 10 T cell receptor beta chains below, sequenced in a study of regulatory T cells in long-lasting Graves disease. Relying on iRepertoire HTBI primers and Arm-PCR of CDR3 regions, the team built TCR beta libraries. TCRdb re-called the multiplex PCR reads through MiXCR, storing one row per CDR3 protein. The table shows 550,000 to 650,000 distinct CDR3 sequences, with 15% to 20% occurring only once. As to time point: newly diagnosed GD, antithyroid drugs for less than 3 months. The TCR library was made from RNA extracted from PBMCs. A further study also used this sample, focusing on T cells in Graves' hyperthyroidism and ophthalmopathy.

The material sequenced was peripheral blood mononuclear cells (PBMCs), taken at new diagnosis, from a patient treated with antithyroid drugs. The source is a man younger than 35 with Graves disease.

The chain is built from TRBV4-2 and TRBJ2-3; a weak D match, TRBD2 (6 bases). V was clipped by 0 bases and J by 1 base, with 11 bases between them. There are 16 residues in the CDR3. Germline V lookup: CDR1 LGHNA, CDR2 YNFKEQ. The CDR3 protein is CASSQDRGSRTDTQYF. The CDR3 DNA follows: TGTGCCAGCAGCCAAGATCGGGGGAGCCGCACAGATACGCAGTATTTT.

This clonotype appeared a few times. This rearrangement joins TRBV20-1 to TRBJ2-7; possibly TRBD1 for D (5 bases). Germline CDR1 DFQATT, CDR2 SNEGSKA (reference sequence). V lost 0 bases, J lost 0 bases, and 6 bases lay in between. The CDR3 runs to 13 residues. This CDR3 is CSARDRVSYEQYF. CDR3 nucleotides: TGCAGTGCTAGAGACAGGGTCTCCTACGAGCAGTACTTC.

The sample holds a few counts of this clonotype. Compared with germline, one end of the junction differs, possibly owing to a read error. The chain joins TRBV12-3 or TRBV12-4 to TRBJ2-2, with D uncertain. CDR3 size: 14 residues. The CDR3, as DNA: TGTGCCTGCAGTTTCTTGAGTAGCACCGGGGAGCTGTTTTTT. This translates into CACSFLSSTGELFF.

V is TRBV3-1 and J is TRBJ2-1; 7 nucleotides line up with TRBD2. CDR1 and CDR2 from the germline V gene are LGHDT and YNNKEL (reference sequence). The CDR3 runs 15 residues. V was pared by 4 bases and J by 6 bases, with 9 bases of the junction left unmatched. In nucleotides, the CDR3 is TGTGCCAGCAGCCCCGATAGACTAGCTTTCAATGAGCAGTTCTTC. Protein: CASSPDRLAFNEQFF.

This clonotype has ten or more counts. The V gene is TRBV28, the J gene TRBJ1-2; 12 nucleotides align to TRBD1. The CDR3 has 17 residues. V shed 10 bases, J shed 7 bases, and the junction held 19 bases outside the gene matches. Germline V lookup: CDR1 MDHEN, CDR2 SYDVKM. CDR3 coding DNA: TGTGCCACCCCGGGACAGGGGGCCTACGGGGACGGGGGTGGCTACACCTTC. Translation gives CATPGQGAYGDGGGYTF.

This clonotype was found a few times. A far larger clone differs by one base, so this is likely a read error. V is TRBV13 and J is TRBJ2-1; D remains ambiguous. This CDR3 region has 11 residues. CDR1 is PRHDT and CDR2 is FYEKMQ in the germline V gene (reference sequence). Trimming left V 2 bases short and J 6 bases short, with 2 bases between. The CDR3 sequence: CASSLINEQFF. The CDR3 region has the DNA TGTGCCAGCAGCTTAATCAATGAGCAGTTCTTC.

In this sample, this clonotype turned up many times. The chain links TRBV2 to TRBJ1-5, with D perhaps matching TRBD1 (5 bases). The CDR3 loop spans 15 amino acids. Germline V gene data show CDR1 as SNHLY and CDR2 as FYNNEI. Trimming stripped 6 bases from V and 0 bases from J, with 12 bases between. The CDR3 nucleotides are TGTGCCAGCAGAAAGACAGAGAATAGCAATCAGCCCCAGCATTTT. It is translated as CASRKTENSNQPQHF.

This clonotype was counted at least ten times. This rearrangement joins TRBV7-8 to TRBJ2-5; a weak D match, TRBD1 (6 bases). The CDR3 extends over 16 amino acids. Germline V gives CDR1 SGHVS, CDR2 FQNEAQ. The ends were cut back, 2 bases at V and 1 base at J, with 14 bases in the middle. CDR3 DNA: TGTGCCAGCAGCTTAAACACCAGGGGAACCCAAGAGACCCAGTACTTC. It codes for CASSLNTRGTQETQYF.

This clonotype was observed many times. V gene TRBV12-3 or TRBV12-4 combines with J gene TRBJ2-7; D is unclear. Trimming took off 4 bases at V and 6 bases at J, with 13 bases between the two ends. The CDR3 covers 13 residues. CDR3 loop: CASSYGSRLEQYF. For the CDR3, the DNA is TGTGCCAGCAGTTATGGGTCTAGACTCGAGCAGTACTTC.

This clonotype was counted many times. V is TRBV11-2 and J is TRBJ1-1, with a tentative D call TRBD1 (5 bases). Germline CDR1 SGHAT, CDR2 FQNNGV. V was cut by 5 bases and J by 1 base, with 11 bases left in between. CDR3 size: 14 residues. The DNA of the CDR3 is TGTGCCAGCAGCCTCCGACAGCAGAACACTGAAGCTTTCTTT. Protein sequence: CASSLRQQNTEAFF.